This TCR beta chain was retrieved from a study of CD8 T cells in ankylosing spondylitis. This CDR3 has 10 residues. Generation of TCR beta libraries employed quantitative 5'-RACE incorporating molecular barcodes. TCRdb re-derived calls from the 5' RACE reads in MiXCR, one entry per CDR3 protein. The sample carries fewer than 450,000 distinct CDR3 sequences, roughly a sixth recorded once. Study-wide results and caveats: It appeared that ankylosing spondylitis blood was characterized by a TCR beta motif of fewer than 10 highly homologous variants. CD8+ by phenotype, disease-linked clones were relatively rare in peripheral blood. Within matched ankylosing spondylitis synovial fluid, disease-linked clones were reportedly significantly enriched.

Of note for this clonotype: Its antigen is still unknown. The junction differs from germline at one of its ends, possibly a read error.

The V and J genes are TRBV12-3 or TRBV12-4 and TRBJ1-1; the D is unclear. The specimen was blood, either unsorted or a sorted T cell fraction (not recorded which). This sequence was found in a male donor with ankylosing spondylitis. The CDR3, as DNA: TGTTCCAGCAGTTTACAAAAAGCTTTCTTT. It is translated as CSSSLQKAFF.